This T cell receptor beta chain came from a study of STAT5B mutations in CD4+ large granular lymphocyte leukemia. Trimming stripped 6 bases from V and 4 bases from J, with 9 bases between. Looked up from germline, CDR1 is WSHSY and CDR2 is SAAADI. The CDR3 consists of 12 residues. Libraries were prepared by immunoSEQ multiplex PCR; TCRdb keeps only in-frame clonotypes and omits some of them. The table lists under 35,000 clones, roughly 89% of them singletons, with approximately 0.41% in the top ten. The source of this sequence is a human donor in good health. Sequencing used CD4+ T cells from blood buffy coats. V gene TRBV10-2 combines with J gene TRBJ2-5; no clear D. The CDR3 coding sequence is TGCGCCAGCAGGGGTAGTGGAGAGACCCAGTACTTC. Protein product: CASRGSGETQYF.